These 14 T cell receptor beta chains share one sample of origin, sequenced in a study of blood T cell repertoires in COVID-19. Repertoires were generated with immunoSEQ multiplex PCR, while TCRdb's copy carries only in-frame clones and drops some. The sample records about 400,000 clones, over 75% being singletons. Sequenced: PBMCs or T cells enriched from blood (not recorded which). The origin of the receptors is a woman aged 40 to 50 with acute COVID-19.

The rearrangement links TRBV3-1 (or the pseudogene TRBV3-2) to TRBJ1-6, with D uncertain. Germline V gene lookup returns CDR1 LGHDT and CDR2 YNNKEL (reference sequence). The CDR3 runs 15 residues. V was cut by 2 bases and J by 6 bases, with 11 bases left in between. DNA for the CDR3: TGTGCCAGCAGCCAAAGTGCCGCGGGTAATTCACCCCTCCACTTT. This translates into CASSQSAAGNSPLHF.

The chain couples TRBV6-5 to TRBJ2-5; 9 nucleotides agree with TRBD1. Germline assignment: CDR1 MNHEY and CDR2 SVGAGI. Germline trimming cut 6 bases from V and 5 bases from J; bases unmatched to any gene: 7. The CDR3 has 14 amino acids. The CDR3 region has the DNA TGTGCCAGCAGATTGACAGGGGGGACGGAGACCCAGTACTTC. It yields the protein CASRLTGGTETQYF.

The rearrangement links TRBV9 to TRBJ1-4; D remains unclear. The ends were cut back, 4 bases at V and 8 bases at J, with 12 bases in the middle. The germline V gene has CDR1 SGDLS and CDR2 YYNGEE. This CDR3 comprises 13 residues. The DNA of the CDR3 is TGTGCCAGCAGCATTCGGGAGAACGAAAAACTGTTTTTT. Translation gives CASSIRENEKLFF.

The chain couples TRBV5-1 to TRBJ1-2; tentatively, D is TRBD1 (5 bases). Per germline, CDR1 SGHRS and CDR2 YFSETQ. The CDR3 covers 17 residues. V lost 0 bases and J lost 6, with 21 bases in between. The chain's CDR3 is CASSLEAWGGEMNGYTF. Here the CDR3 DNA reads TGCGCCAGCAGCTTGGAAGCTTGGGGAGGGGAAATGAATGGCTACACCTTC. The entire variable domain, with the rest obtained from reference TRBV5-1 and TRBJ1-2, is as follows: KAGVTQTPRYLIKTRGQQVTLSCSPISGHRSVSWYQQTPGQGLQFLFEYFSETQRNKGNFPGRFSGRQFSNSRSEMNVSTLELGDSALYLCASSLEAWGGEMNGYTFGSGTRLTVV.

The chain recombines TRBV7-8 with TRBJ2-2; 10 nucleotides align to TRBD1. CDR3 length: 18 residues. Trimming cost V 0 bases and J 7 bases; bases outside gene matches: 11. The V gene's germline CDR1 is SGHVS and CDR2 FQNEAQ. CDR3 amino acids: CASSLATAIRTGGGELFF. CDR3 bases: TGTGCCAGCAGCTTAGCGACGGCCATAAGGACAGGGGGCGGGGAGCTGTTTTTT.

The chain uses TRBV10-3 and TRBJ1-1; D may be TRBD1 (6 bases). Per germline, CDR1 ENHRY and CDR2 SYGVKD. The CDR3 contains 15 residues. The V and J ends lost 1 base and 4 bases respectively, with 13 bases between them. As DNA, the CDR3 is TGTGCCATCAGTGAGTGGGGGGGGCGAATCACTGAAGCTTTCTTT. Translating it yields CAISEWGGRITEAFF.

DNA of the CDR3: TGTGCCAGCAGCTTAAGAGCGGGGGGCAGGGGAGATACGCAGTATTTT. This gives the protein CASSLRAGGRGDTQYF. The rearrangement uses TRBV13 and TRBJ2-3; 9 bases agree with TRBD2. CDR1 PRHDT and CDR2 FYEKMQ come from the germline V gene (reference sequence). The CDR3 is 16 amino acids. J lost 5 bases, V lost 2 bases, and 8 bases had no gene match.

The chain joins TRBV29-1 to TRBJ2-3, with D possibly matching TRBD1 (7 bases). V was shortened by 4 bases and J by 1 base, with 12 bases between the two germline ends. Germline loops: CDR1 SQVTM, CDR2 ANQGSEA. CDR3 length: 14 amino acids. The CDR3 here is CSVGRGRGTDTQYF. The CDR3, as DNA: TGCAGCGTTGGGAGGGGGCGAGGCACAGATACGCAGTATTTT.

The chain recombines TRBV2 with TRBJ1-2; TRBD1 matches 8 bases. Germline lookup yields CDR1 SNHLY and CDR2 FYNNEI. CDR3 length: 15 amino acids. J lost 1 base, V lost 4 bases, and 5 bases had no gene match. CDR3 amino acids: CASSGDRRYNYGYTF. The CDR3, as DNA: TGTGCCAGCAGTGGGGACAGGCGATATAACTATGGCTACACCTTC.

V usage is TRBV27 and J usage is TRBJ1-1, with 7 nucleotides matching TRBD1. The germline gives CDR1 MNHEY, CDR2 SMNVEV (reference sequence). V lost 5 bases and J lost 6; bases outside the gene matches: 12. This CDR3 has 15 residues. The CDR3 protein is CASSPDRAYGPEAFF. CDR3 DNA sequence: TGTGCCAGCAGTCCCGACAGGGCTTATGGGCCTGAAGCTTTCTTT.

This clone came up a few times. DNA for the CDR3: TGTGCCAGCACCCCAGGACTGGAGACCGGGGAGCTGTTTTTT. Amino acids: CASTPGLETGELFF. This chain connects TRBV7-9 to TRBJ2-2, with D perhaps TRBD2 (5 bases). Germline CDR1 and CDR2: SEHNR and FQNEAQ (reference sequence). Trimming stripped 7 bases from V and 5 bases from J, with 14 bases between. The CDR3 sequence is 14 residues long.

The rearrangement links TRBV5-1 to TRBJ2-7; D is uncertain. The CDR3 length is 13 residues. Germline V lookup: CDR1 SGHRS, CDR2 YFSETQ. Trimming cost V 4 bases and J 4 bases, with 12 bases left between them. The CDR3 DNA sequence: TGCGCCAGCAGCGGCGCAGGTCCATACGAGCAGTACTTC. Residues: CASSGAGPYEQYF.

J is TRBJ1-1 and V is TRBV5-1; D uncertain. From germline, CDR1 is SGHRS and CDR2 YFSETQ. V was clipped by 0 bases and J by 0 bases, with 9 bases between them. The CDR3 is made up of 15 amino acids. The CDR3, as DNA: TGCGCCAGCAGCTTGGGGGCAGGATTGAACACTGAAGCTTTCTTT. Translation gives CASSLGAGLNTEAFF.

A note on this clone: Other nucleotide sequences from this sample produce the same CDR3. The chain has TRBV3-1 (or the pseudogene TRBV3-2) and TRBJ1-2, with 7 bases aligning to TRBD1. This CDR3 region has 15 residues. After removal of 0 bases from V and 4 bases from J, the junction contained 5 bases not matched to a gene. CDR1 is LGHDT, CDR2 YNNKEL, per germline (reference sequence). For the CDR3, the DNA is TGTGCCAGCAGCCAAGATCTGAGACAGGGCTATGGCTACACCTTC. Translation: CASSQDLRQGYGYTF.